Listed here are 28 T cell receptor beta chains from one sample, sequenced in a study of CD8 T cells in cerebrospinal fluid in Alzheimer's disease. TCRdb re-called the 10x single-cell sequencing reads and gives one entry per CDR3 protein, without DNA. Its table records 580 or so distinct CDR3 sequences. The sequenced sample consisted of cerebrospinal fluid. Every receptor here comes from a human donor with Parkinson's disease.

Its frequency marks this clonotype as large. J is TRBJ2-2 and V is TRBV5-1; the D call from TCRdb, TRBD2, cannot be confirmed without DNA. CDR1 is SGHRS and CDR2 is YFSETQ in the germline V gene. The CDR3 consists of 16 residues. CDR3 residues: CASSWGLADNTGELFF.

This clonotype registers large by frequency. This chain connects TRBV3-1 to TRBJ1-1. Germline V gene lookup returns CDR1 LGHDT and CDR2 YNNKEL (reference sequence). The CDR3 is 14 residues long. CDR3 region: CASSQGRVGTEAFF.

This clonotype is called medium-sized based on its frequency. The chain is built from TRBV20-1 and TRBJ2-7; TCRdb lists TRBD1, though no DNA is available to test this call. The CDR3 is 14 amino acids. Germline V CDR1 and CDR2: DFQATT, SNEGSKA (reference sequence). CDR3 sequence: CSARTGTGGREQYF.

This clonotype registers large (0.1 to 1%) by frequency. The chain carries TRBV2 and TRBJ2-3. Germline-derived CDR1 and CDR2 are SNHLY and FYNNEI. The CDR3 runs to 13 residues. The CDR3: CASSGLASDTQYF.

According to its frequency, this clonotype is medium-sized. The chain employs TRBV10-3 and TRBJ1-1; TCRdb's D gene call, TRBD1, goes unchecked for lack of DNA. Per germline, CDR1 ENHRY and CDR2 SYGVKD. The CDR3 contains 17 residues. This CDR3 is CAISGGRGTGTDTEAFF.

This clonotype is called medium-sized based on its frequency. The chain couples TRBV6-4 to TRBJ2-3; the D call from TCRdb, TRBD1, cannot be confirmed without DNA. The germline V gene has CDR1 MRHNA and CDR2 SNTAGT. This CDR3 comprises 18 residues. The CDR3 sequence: CASSASGSSGLGTDTQYF.

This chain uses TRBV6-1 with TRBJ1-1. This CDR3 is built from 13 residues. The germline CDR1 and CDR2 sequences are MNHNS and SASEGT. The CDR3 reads CASTGTSIVEAFF.

The chain's CDR3 is CASTRDRVHTGELFF. The chain links TRBV28 to TRBJ2-2; TCRdb's D gene call, TRBD1, goes unchecked for lack of DNA. The CDR3 spans 15 residues. Germline V gene lookup returns CDR1 MDHEN and CDR2 SYDVKM.

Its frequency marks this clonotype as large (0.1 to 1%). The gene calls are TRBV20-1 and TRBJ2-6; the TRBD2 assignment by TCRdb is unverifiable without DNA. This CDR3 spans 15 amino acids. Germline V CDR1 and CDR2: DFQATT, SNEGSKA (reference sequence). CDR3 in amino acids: CSAPRGGSGANVLTF.

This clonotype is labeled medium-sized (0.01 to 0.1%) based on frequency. The CDR3 sequence is CASSPEQTDPLYF. The chain links TRBV18 to TRBJ1-3. The CDR3 runs to 13 residues. CDR1 is KGHSH and CDR2 is LQKENI in the germline V gene.

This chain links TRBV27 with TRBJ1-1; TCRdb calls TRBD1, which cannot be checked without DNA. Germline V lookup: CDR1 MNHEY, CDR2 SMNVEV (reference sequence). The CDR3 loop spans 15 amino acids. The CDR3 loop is CASSFLGGARTEAFF.

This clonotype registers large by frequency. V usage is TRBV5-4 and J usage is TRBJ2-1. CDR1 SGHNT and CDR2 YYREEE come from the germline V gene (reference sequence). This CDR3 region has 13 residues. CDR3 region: CASSLSFNDEQFF.

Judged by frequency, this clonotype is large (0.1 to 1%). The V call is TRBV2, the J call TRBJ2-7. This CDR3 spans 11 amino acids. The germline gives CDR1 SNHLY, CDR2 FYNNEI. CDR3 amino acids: CACAAVYEQYF.

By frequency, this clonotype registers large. This CDR3 is CASSPGQGGTDEQYF. The rearrangement joins TRBV5-1 to TRBJ2-7; no DNA is available, so the TRBD1 call from TCRdb remains unchecked. Germline CDR1 reads SGHRS; CDR2 reads YFSETQ. The CDR3 totals 15 residues.

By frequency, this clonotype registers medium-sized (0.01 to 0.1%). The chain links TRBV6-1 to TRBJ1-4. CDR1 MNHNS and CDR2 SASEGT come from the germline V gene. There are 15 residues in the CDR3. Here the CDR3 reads CASSQGTLGNEKLFF.

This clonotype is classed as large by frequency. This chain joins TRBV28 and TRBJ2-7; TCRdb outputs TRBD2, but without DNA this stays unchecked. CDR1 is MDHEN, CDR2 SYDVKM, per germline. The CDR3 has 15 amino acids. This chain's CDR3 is CASSLLGQSSYEQYF.

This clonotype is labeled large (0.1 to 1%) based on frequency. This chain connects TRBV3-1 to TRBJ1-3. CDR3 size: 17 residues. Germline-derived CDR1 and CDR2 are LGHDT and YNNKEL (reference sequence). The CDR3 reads CASSLPSDGLRRNTIYF.

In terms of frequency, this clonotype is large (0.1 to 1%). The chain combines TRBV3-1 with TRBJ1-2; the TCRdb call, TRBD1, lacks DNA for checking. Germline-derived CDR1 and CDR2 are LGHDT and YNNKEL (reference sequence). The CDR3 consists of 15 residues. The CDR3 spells CASSQTGQNPYGYTF.

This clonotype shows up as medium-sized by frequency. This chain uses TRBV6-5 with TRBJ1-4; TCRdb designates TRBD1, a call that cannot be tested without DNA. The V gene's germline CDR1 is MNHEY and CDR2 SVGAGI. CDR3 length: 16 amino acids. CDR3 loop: CASSPGGTGRGEKLFF.

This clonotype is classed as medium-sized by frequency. The CDR3 sequence: CASSLSRTEAFF. V usage is TRBV12-3 or TRBV12-4 and J usage is TRBJ1-1. This CDR3 region has 12 residues.

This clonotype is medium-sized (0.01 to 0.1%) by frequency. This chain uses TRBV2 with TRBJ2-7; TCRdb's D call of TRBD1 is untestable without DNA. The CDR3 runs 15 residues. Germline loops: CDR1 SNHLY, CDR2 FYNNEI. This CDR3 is CASSDGPESSYEQYF.

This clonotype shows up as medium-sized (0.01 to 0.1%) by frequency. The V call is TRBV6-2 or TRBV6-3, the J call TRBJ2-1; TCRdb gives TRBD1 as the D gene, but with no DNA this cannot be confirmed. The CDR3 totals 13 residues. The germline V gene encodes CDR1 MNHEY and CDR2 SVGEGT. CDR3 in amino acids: CASGDRENNEQFF.

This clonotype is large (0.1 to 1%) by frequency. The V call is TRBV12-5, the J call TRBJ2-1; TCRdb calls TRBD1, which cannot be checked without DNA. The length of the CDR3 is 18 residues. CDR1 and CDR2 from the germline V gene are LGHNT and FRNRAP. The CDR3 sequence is CASGLPQGAYKESNEQFF.

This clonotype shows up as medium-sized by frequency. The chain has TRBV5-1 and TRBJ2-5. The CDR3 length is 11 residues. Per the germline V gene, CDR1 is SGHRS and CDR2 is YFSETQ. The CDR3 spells CASSLVETQYF.

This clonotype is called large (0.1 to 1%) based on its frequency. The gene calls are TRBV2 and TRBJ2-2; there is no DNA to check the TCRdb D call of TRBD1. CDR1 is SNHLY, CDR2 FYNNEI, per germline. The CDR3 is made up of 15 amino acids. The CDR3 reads CASSEMAGSTGELFF. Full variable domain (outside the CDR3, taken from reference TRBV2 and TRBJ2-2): EPEVTQTPSHQVTQMGQEVILRCVPISNHLYFYWYRQILGQKVEFLVSFYNNEISEKSEIFDDQFSVERPDGSNFTLKIRSTKLEDSAMYFCASSEMAGSTGELFFGEGSRLTVL.

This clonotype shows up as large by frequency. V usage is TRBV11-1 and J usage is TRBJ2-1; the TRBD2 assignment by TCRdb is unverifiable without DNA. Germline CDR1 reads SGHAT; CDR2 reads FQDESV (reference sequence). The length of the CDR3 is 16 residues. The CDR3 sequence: CASSPYRRELGNEQFF.

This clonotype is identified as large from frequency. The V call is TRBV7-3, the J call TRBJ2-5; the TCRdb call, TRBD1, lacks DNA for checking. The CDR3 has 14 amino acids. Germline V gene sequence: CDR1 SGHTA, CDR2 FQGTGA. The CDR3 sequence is CASSSTGGKETQYF. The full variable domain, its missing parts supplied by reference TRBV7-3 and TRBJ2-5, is GAGVSQTPSNKVTEKGKYVELRCDPISGHTALYWYRQSLGQGPEFLIYFQGTGAADDSGLPNDRFFAVRPEGSVSTLKIQRTERGDSAVYLCASSSTGGKETQYFGPGTRLLVL.

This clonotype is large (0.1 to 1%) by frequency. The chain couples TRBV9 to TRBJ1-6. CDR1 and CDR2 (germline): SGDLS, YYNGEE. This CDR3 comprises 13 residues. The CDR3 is CASSVAMYSPLHF. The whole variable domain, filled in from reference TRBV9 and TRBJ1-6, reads DSGVTQTPKHLITATGQRVTLRCSPRSGDLSVYWYQQSLDQGLQFLIQYYNGEERAKGNILERFSAQQFPDLHSELNLSSLELGDSALYFCASSVAMYSPLHFGNGTRLTVT.